This entry features one T cell receptor beta chain sequence. These data belong to a study of long-term antiretroviral therapy in people with HIV. Survey-level immunoSEQ v3.0 assays were run. Measured with immunoSEQ multiplex PCR; TCRdb has only the in-frame clones, and not every one. Here the sample spans approximately 41,000 clones, roughly 80% being singletons. The sample was unsorted PBMCs, taken 1.5 years after starting antiretroviral therapy. This clonotype originated in a man aged 18 to 29 with HIV.

The CDR3 DNA follows: TGTGCCAGCAGCCAACTAGGACAGGTCTTCGACCTAGCCAAAAACATTCAGTACTTC. Residues: CASSQLGQVFDLAKNIQYF. This chain uses TRBV7-2 with TRBJ2-4; 7 bases line up with TRBD1. This CDR3 spans 19 amino acids. After removal of 5 bases from V and 0 bases from J, the junction contained 16 bases not matched to a gene. The germline CDR1 and CDR2 sequences are SGHTA and FQGNSA.